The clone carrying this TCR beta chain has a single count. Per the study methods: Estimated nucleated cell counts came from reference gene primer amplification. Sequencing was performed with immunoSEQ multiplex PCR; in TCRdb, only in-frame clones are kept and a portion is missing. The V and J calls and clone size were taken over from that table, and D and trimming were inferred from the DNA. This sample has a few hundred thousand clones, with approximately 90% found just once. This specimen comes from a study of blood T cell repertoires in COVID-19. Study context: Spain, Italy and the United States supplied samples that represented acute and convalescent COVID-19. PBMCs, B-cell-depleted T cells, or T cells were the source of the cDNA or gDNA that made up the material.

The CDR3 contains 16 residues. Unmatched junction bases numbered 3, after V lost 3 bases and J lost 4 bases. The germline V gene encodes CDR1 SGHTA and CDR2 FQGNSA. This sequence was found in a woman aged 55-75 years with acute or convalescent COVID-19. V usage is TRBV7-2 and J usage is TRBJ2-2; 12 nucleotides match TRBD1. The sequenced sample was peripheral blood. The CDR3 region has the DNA TGTGCCAGCAGCTTTGGGGACAGGGGGCCCACCGGGGAGCTGTTTTTT. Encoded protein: CASSFGDRGPTGELFF.